Listed below are T cell receptor beta chains from one sample, sequenced in a study of long-term antiretroviral therapy in people with HIV. Assay used: immunoSEQ multiplex PCR; TCRdb lists only in-frame clones, some missing. The sample carries approximately 19,000 clones, roughly 87% recorded once. The specimen was unsorted PBMCs, collected 2.1 years after starting antiretroviral therapy. These receptors were taken from a man in his late teens or twenties with HIV. Both conserved end residues are part of each CDR3. The D gene is left open where the match is weak. The size field is filled for only some rows; it gives once, few, many or a size class.

D gene	clone size	J gene	V gene	CDR3 DNA	CDR3 protein
TRBD1	NA	TRBJ2-7	TRBV6-1	TGTGCCAGCAGTGAGGAAAGGGGGCTCTCCTACGAGCAGTACTTC	CASSEERGLSYEQYF
TRBD1	NA	TRBJ2-3	TRBV4-3	TGCGCCAGCAGCCAAGATTGGACCGGGACAGGGGGCGCAGATACGCAGTATTTT	CASSQDWTGTGGADTQYF
TRBD2	NA	TRBJ2-1	TRBV5-4	TGTGCCAGCAGACCCACTAGCGACTTTTACAATGAGCAGTTCTTC	CASRPTSDFYNEQFF
NA	NA	TRBJ1-5	TRBV7-9	TGTGCCAGCAGCACCACAGGGCTAGGGCAGCCCCAGCATTTT	CASSTTGLGQPQHF
TRBD1	NA	TRBJ2-6	TRBV18	TGTGCCAGCTCACCATTGACAGGGGTTTCTGGGGCCAACGTCCTGACTTTC	CASSPLTGVSGANVLTF
TRBD2	NA	TRBJ2-7	TRBV18	TGTGCCAGCTCACCACCTTATTCGCGTGAGCGGGAGGGTTTCTTCGAGCAGTACTTC	CASSPPYSREREGFFEQYF
NA	NA	TRBJ1-5	TRBV16	TGTGCCAGCAGCCAATCTGTCGGGAATCAGCCCCAGCATTTT	CASSQSVGNQPQHF
NA	NA	TRBJ1-1	TRBV30	TGTGCCTGGAATATCGGACAGCTGAACACTGAAGCTTTCTTT	CAWNIGQLNTEAFF
NA	few	TRBJ1-2	TRBV19	TGTGCCAGTAGAGGCTATGGCTACACCTTC	CASRGYGYTF
NA	NA	TRBJ2-3	TRBV5-6	TGTGCCAGCAGCAGCCTATACGTTCAGTATTTT	CASSSLYVQYF
NA	NA	TRBJ1-1	TRBV11-2	TGTGCCAGCAGCGTATCAGGGGCCATGAACACTGAAGCTTTCTTT	CASSVSGAMNTEAFF
NA	once	TRBJ1-6	TRBV4-1	TGCGCCAGCAGCCAAGATAAGGGCCAGGGTGGTTCACCCCTCCACTTT	CASSQDKGQGGSPLHF
NA	NA	TRBJ1-5	TRBV11-1	TGTGCCAGCAGCTTAAGGGGCGGTCAGCCCCAGCATTTT	CASSLRGGQPQHF
NA	NA	TRBJ1-4	TRBV4-2	TGTGCCAGCAGCCAAGAGACACCGGTTAATGAAAAACTGTTTTTT	CASSQETPVNEKLFF
NA	NA	TRBJ2-2	TRBV7-2	TGTGCCAGCAGCCCCCTCGGGGAGCTGTTTTTT	CASSPLGELFF
TRBD2	NA	TRBJ2-3	TRBV7-9	TGTGCCAGCAGCGGACCCGGGACTAGCGGCTCAGATACGCAGTATTTT	CASSGPGTSGSDTQYF
NA	NA	TRBJ1-5	TRBV28	TGTGTTGCGGGGAAAGGGAACAATCAGCCCCAGCATTTT	CVAGKGNNQPQHF
TRBD2	few	TRBJ2-7	TRBV7-6	TGTGCCAGCAGCTACCAGACTAGCACTCGCCCGCAGTACTTC	CASSYQTSTRPQYF
NA	NA	TRBJ1-3	TRBV2	TGTGCCAGCAGTGAGACACTCTCTGGAAACACCATATATTTT	CASSETLSGNTIYF
NA	NA	TRBJ2-7	TRBV7-8	TGTGCCAGCAGCCAAAAAGGGCAGGCAATAGTGAACGAGCAGTACTTC	CASSQKGQAIVNEQYF
NA	NA	TRBJ2-5	TRBV9	TGTGCCAGCAGCTCGGATGAGATTTGGGAGACCCAGTACTTC	CASSSDEIWETQYF